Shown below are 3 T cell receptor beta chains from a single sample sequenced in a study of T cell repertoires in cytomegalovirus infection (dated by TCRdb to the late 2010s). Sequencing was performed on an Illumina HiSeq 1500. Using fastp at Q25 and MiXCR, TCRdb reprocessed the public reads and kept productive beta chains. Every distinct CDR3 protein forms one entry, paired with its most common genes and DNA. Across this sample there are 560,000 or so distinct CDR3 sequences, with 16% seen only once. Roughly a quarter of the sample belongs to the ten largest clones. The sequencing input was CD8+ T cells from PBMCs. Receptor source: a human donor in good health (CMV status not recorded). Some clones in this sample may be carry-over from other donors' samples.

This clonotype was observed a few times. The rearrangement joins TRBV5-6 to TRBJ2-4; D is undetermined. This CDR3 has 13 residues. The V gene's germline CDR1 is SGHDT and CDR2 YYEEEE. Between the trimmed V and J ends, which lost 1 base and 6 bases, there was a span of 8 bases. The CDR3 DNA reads TGTGCCAGCAGCTTGTCCACAGCAAACATTCAGTACTTC. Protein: CASSLSTANIQYF.

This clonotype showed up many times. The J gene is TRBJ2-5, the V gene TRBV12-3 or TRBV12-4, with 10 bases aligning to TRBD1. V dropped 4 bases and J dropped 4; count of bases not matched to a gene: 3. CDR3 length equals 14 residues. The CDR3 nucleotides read TGTGCCAGCAGTTCGACAGGGGGCGCAGAGACCCAGTACTTC. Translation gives CASSSTGGAETQYF.

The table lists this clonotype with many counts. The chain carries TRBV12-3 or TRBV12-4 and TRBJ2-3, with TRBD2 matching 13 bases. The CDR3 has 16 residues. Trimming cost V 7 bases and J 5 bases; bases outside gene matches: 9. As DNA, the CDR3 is TGTGCCAGCACCGTACTAGCGGGAGGGCCCCGAGATACGCAGTATTTT. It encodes CASTVLAGGPRDTQYF.